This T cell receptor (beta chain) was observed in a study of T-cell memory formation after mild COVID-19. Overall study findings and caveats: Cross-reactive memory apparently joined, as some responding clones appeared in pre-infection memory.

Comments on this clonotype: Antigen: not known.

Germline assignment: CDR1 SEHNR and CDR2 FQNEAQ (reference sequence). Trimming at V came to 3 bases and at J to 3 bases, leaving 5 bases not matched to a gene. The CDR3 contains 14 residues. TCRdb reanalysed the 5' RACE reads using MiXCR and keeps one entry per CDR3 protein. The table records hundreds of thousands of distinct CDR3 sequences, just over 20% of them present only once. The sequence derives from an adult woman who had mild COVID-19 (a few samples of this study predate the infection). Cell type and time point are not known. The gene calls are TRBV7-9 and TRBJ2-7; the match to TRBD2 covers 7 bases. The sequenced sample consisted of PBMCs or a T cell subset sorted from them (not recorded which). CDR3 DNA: TGTGCCAGCAGCTTCTTGGGGGGGGACTACGAGCAGTACTTC. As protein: CASSFLGGDYEQYF.